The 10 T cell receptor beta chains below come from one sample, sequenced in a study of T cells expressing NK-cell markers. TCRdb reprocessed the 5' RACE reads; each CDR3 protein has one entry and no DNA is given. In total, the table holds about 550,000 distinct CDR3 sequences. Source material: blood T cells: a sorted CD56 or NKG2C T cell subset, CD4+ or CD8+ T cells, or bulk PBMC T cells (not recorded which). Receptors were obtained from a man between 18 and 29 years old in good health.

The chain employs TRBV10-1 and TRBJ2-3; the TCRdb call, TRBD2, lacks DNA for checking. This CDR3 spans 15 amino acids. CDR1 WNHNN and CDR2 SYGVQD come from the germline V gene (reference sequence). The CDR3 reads CASSQAGETQDTQYF.

CDR3 amino acids: CASSLQQGVGEKLFF. The rearrangement links TRBV7-9 to TRBJ1-4; TCRdb's assignment of TRBD1 cannot be checked, as there is no DNA. Germline V gene sequence: CDR1 SEHNR, CDR2 FQNEAQ (reference sequence). This CDR3 contains 15 residues.

The CDR3: CASAPGGLAGVYEQYF. This chain uses TRBV5-1 with TRBJ2-7; TCRdb's assignment of TRBD2 cannot be checked, as there is no DNA. This CDR3 is built from 16 residues. Germline values: CDR1 SGHRS, CDR2 YFSETQ.

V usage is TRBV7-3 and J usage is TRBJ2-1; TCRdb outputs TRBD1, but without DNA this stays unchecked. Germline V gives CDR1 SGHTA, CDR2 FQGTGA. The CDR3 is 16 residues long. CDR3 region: CASSLRARVSYNEQFF.

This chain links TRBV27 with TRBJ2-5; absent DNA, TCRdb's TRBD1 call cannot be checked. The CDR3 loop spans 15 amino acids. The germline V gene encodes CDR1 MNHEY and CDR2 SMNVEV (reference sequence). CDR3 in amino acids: CASSLDRGRGETQYF.

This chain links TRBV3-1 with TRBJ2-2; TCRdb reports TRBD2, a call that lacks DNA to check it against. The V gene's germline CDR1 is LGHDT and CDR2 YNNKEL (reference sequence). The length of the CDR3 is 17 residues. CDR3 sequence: CASSQDPSGRRAGELFF.

This CDR3 is CASSLALQGVLQYF. The chain uses TRBV7-2 and TRBJ2-3; the D gene TCRdb calls, TRBD1, cannot be checked with no DNA. Germline CDR1 SGHTA, CDR2 FQGNSA. The CDR3 totals 14 residues.

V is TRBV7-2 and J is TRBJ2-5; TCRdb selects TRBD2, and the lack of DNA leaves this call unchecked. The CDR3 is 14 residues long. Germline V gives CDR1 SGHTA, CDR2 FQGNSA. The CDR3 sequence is CASRTSGFQETQYF.

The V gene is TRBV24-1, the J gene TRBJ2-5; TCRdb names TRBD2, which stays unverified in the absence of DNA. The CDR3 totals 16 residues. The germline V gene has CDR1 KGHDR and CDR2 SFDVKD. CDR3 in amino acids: CATSDGLAGVGETQYF.

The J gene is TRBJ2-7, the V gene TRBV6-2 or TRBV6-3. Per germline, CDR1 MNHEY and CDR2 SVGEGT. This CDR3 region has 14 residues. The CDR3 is CASSYGQVSYEQYF.